This entry is about one T cell receptor beta chain. This sample is part of a study of T-cell reconstitution after alpha-beta-depleted transplantation in children. The authors prepared the TCRbeta library with unique molecular identifiers. A single record per CDR3 protein comes from TCRdb applying MiXCR to the PCR reads. Found here are about 350,000 distinct CDR3 sequences, about an eighth of them singletons; the top ten hold approximately 4.2%. The trim removed 4 bases at V and 7 bases at J, leaving 6 bases unmatched. The CDR3 runs 14 residues. Sequencing was performed on PBMCs, taken from the stem cell graft. V and J are TRBV12-3 or TRBV12-4 and TRBJ1-1; 10 positions match TRBD1. The receptor comes from a human donor who donated a stem cell graft to a child with Fanconi anemia. CDR3 amino acids: CASSSRTGGREAFF. CDR3 DNA: TGTGCCAGCAGTTCTCGGACAGGGGGGCGTGAAGCTTTCTTT.